These T cell receptor beta chains were read from a single sample in a study of blood T cell repertoires in COVID-19. Produced via immunoSEQ multiplex PCR; TCRdb's table is partial and in-frame only. The sample includes over 100,000 clones, about 90% of them seen just once. What was sequenced was peripheral blood. These receptor sequences come from a man aged 45 to 65 with acute or convalescent COVID-19. Both conserved end residues are part of each CDR3. D genes are given only for firm matches. The size of a clone is reported for some rows only, either as once, few or many, or as a class for expanded clones.

-	TRBV4-1	TRBJ2-1	13	-	CASSQDTGKHRFF	TGCGCCAGCAGCCAAGATACGGGGAAGCATAGGTTCTTC
TRBD2	TRBV28	TRBJ2-3	17	-	CASSPGGASGRTDTQYF	TGTGCCAGCAGTCCCGGGGGAGCTAGCGGGAGAACAGATACGCAGTATTTT
-	TRBV7-2	TRBJ2-7	12	-	CASSLTGYEQYF	TGTGCCAGCAGCCTCACAGGCTACGAGCAGTACTTC
TRBD2	TRBV18	TRBJ2-7	13	few	CASSPTSGYEQYF	TGTGCCAGCTCCCCGACTAGCGGCTACGAGCAGTACTTC
TRBD2	TRBV5-1	TRBJ2-7	16	-	CASSLEISGFSYEQYF	TGCGCCAGCAGCTTGGAGATTAGCGGGTTCTCCTACGAGCAGTACTTC
TRBD1	TRBV6-5	TRBJ2-1	13	-	CASTRDRANEQFF	TGTGCCAGCACCCGGGACAGGGCCAATGAGCAGTTCTTC
TRBD2	TRBV5-4	TRBJ2-3	16	-	CASSQTSGSSGDTQYF	TGTGCCAGCAGCCAGACTAGCGGGAGCTCCGGTGATACGCAGTATTTT
TRBD1	TRBV24-1	TRBJ2-3	17	-	CATSVPRGTGGTDTQYF	TGTGCCACCAGTGTCCCGAGGGGGACAGGGGGCACAGATACGCAGTATTTT
-	TRBV27	TRBJ1-3	15	-	CASSLSSFSGNTIYF	TGTGCCAGCAGTTTATCGTCCTTCTCTGGAAACACCATATATTTT
-	TRBV11-2	TRBJ2-1	13	-	CASSLIAQDEQFF	TGTGCCAGCAGCTTAATAGCACAAGATGAGCAGTTCTTC
-	TRBV12-1	TRBJ2-1	16	-	CASSFWGLAGKNEQFF	TGTGCCAGCAGCTTTTGGGGACTAGCGGGAAAAAATGAGCAGTTCTTC
TRBD2	TRBV4-1	TRBJ2-2	15	-	CASSPWRGGTGELFF	TGCGCCAGCAGCCCTTGGCGGGGAGGGACCGGGGAGCTGTTTTTT
TRBD1	TRBV27	TRBJ1-5	14	-	CASRPSGGVQPQHF	TGTGCCAGCAGACCCTCAGGGGGCGTTCAGCCCCAGCATTTT
TRBD1	TRBV18	TRBJ1-5	15	-	CASSRDRGRDQPQHF	TGTGCCAGCTCCCGAGACAGGGGACGTGATCAGCCCCAGCATTTT
TRBD1	TRBV19	TRBJ1-1	14	-	CASSMGAGGSEAFF	TGTGCCAGTAGTATGGGGGCAGGGGGCTCTGAAGCTTTCTTT
-	TRBV29-1	TRBJ2-3	12	-	CSVGGAADTQYF	TGCAGCGTGGGGGGAGCAGCAGATACGCAGTATTTT
TRBD2	TRBV4-1	TRBJ2-3	17	-	CASSQGASGRLADTQYF	TGCGCCAGCAGCCAAGGCGCCTCCGGGAGGCTCGCAGATACGCAGTATTTT
-	TRBV7-5	TRBJ2-7	13	once	CVRSRPVAGEQYF	TGTGTCAGAAGCCGCCCGGTAGCGGGAGAGCAGTACTTC
TRBD2	TRBV5-5	TRBJ2-7	17	few	CASSLARTSGRTYEQYF	TGTGCCAGCAGCTTGGCCCGGACTAGCGGGAGGACCTACGAGCAGTACTTC
TRBD1	TRBV5-4	TRBJ1-2	15	-	CASSTGTGGVYGYTF	TGTGCCAGCAGCACAGGGACAGGGGGTGTCTATGGCTACACCTTC
-	TRBV6-5	TRBJ2-7	14	-	CASHSGGMGYEQYF	TGTGCCAGTCACTCCGGCGGGATGGGGTACGAGCAGTACTTC
-	TRBV4-1	TRBJ2-1	18	-	CASSPTFWAAGTYNEQFF	TGCGCCAGCAGCCCGACATTTTGGGCAGCGGGGACATACAATGAGCAGTTCTTC
TRBD2	TRBV11-3	TRBJ2-7	17	-	CASSSLTSGSQSYEQYF	TGTGCCAGCAGCTCCCTGACTAGCGGGAGCCAATCCTACGAGCAGTACTTC
-	TRBV28	TRBJ1-1	14	many	CASSRTDRNTEAFF	TGTGCCAGCAGCAGGACAGACCGCAACACTGAAGCTTTCTTT
-	TRBV6-5	TRBJ2-3	14	-	CATKRGGVTDTQYF	TGTGCCACCAAAAGAGGCGGGGTAACAGATACGCAGTATTTT
TRBD1	TRBV15	TRBJ2-7	16	once	CATSRPNRGATYEQYF	TGTGCCACCAGCAGACCCAACAGGGGAGCGACCTACGAGCAGTACTTC
TRBD1	TRBV28	TRBJ1-6	14	-	CASSSRQGGSPLHF	TGTGCCAGCAGTTCCCGACAGGGTGGTTCACCCCTCCACTTT
TRBD1	TRBV11-2	TRBJ2-5	16	-	CASSLVWDREGETQYF	TGTGCCAGCAGCTTAGTGTGGGACAGGGAAGGGGAGACCCAGTACTTC
-	TRBV27	TRBJ2-3	16	once	CASSLNSGRFTDTQYF	TGTGCCAGCAGTCTTAATAGCGGAAGGTTCACAGATACGCAGTATTTT
TRBD2	TRBV7-6	TRBJ2-2	17	-	CASSRGLAGGGTGELFF	TGTGCCAGCAGCCGAGGACTAGCGGGAGGAGGCACCGGGGAGCTGTTTTTT